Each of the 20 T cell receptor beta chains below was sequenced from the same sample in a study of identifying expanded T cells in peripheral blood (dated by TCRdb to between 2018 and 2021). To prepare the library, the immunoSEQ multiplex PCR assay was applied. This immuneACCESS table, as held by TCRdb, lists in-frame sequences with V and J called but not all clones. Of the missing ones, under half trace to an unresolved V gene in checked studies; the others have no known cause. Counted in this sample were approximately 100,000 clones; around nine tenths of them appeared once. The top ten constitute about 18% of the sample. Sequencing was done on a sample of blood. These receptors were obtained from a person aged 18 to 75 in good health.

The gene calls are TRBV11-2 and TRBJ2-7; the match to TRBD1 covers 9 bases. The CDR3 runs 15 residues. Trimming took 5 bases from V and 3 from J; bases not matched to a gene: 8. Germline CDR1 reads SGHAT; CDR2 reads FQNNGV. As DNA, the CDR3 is TGTGCCAGCAGCGAGGGGACAGGGAAACTCTACGAGCAGTACTTC. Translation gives CASSEGTGKLYEQYF.

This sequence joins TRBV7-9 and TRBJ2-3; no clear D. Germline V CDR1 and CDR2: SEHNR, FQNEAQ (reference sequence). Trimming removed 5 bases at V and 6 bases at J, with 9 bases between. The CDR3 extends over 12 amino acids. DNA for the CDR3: TGTGCCAGCAGCCCCACGCTGGATACGCAGTATTTT. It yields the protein CASSPTLDTQYF.

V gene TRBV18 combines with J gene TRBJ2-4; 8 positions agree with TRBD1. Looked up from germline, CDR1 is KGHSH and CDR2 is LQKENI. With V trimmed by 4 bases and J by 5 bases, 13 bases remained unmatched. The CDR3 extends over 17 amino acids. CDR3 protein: CASSLLPGQERENIQYF. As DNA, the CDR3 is TGTGCCAGCTCACTGCTACCGGGACAGGAGAGAGAAAACATTCAGTACTTC.

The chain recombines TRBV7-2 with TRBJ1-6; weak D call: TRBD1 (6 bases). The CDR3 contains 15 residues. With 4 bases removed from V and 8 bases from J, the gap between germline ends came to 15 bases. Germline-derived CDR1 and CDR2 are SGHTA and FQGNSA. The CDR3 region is CASSSRGTRDSPLHF. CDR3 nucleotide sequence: TGTGCCAGCAGCTCGAGGGGGACACGGGATTCACCCCTCCACTTT.

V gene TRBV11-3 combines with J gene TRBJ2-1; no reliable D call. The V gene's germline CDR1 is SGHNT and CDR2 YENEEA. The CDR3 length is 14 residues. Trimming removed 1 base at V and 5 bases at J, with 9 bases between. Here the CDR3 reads CASSLAFGDNEQFF. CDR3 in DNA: TGTGCCAGCAGCTTAGCGTTCGGAGACAATGAGCAGTTCTTC.

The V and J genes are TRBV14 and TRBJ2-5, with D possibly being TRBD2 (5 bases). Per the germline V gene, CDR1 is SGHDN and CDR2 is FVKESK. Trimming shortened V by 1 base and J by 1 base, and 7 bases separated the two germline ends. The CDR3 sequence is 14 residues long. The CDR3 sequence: CASSQARGQETQYF. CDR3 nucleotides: TGTGCCAGCAGCCAAGCCCGGGGCCAAGAGACCCAGTACTTC. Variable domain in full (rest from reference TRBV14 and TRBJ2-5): EAGVTQFPSHSVIEKGQTVTLRCDPISGHDNLYWYRRVMGKEIKFLLHFVKESKQDESGMPNNRFLAERTGGTYSTLKVQPAELEDSGVYFCASSQARGQETQYFGPGTRLLVL.

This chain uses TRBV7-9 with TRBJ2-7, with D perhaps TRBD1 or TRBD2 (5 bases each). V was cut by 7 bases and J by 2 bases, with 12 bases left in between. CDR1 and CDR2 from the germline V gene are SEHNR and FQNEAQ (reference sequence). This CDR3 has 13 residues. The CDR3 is CASNRDGTYEQYF. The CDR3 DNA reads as TGTGCCAGCAATCGGGACGGAACCTACGAGCAGTACTTC.

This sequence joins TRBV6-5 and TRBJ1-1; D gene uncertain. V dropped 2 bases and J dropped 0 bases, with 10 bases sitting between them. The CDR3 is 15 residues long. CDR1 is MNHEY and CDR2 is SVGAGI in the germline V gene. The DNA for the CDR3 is TGTGCCAGCAGTTACCAGTACACCCTGAACACTGAAGCTTTCTTT. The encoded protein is CASSYQYTLNTEAFF.

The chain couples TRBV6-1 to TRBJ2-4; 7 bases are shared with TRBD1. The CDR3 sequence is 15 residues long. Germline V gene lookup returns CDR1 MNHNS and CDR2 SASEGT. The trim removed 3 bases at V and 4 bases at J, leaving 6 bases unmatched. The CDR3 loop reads CASSDPGGSKNIQYF. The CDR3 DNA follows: TGTGCCAGCAGTGATCCAGGGGGTTCAAAAAACATTCAGTACTTC.

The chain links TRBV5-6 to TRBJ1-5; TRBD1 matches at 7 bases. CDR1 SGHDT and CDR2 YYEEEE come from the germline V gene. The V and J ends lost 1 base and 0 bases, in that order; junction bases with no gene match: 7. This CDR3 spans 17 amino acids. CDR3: CASSLLQGSSSNQPQHF. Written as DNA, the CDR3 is TGTGCCAGCAGCTTGCTACAGGGGAGTAGTAGCAATCAGCCCCAGCATTTT. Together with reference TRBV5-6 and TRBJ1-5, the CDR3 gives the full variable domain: DAGVTQSPTHLIKTRGQQVTLRCSPKSGHDTVSWYQQALGQGPQFIFQYYEEEERQRGNFPDRFSGHQFPNYSSELNVNALLLGDSALYLCASSLLQGSSSNQPQHFGDGTRLSIL.

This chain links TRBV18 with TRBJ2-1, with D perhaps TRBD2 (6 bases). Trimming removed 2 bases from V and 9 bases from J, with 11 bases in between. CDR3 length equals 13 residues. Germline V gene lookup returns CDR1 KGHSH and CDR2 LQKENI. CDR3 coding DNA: TGTGCCAGCTCACCAGGAGGGCCAGGTGAGCAGTTCTTC. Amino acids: CASSPGGPGEQFF.

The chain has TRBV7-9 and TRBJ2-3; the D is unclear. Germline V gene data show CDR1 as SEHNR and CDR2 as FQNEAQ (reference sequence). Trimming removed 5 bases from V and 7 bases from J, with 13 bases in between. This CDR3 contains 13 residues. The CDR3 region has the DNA TGTGCCAGCAGCAAAGAGAACCGGAATACGCAGTATTTT. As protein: CASSKENRNTQYF.

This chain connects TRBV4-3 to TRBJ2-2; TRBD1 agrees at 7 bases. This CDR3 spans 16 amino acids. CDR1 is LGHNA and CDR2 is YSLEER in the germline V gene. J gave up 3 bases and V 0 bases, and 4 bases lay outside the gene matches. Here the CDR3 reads CASSQEQGPHTGELFF. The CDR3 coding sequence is TGCGCCAGCAGCCAAGAACAGGGGCCGCACACCGGGGAGCTGTTTTTT.

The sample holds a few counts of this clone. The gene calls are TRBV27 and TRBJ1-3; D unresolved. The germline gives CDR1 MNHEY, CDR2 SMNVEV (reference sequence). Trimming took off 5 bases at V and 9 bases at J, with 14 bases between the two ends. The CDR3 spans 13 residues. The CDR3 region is CASSPAPFSTIYF. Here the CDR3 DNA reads TGTGCCAGCAGTCCCGCCCCCTTTAGCACCATATATTTT.

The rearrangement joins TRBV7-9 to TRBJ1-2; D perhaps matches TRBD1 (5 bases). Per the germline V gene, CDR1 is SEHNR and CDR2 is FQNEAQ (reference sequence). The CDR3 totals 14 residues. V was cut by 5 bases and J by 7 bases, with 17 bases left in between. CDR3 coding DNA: TGTGCCAGCAGCCATGAGGGGCCGTGGGTTGGCTACACCTTC. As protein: CASSHEGPWVGYTF.

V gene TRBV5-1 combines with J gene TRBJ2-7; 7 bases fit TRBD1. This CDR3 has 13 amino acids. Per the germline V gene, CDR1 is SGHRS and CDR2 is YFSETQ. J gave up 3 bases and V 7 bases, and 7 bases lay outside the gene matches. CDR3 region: CASSQGKNYEQYF. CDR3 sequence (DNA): TGCGCCAGCTCACAGGGGAAGAACTACGAGCAGTACTTC.

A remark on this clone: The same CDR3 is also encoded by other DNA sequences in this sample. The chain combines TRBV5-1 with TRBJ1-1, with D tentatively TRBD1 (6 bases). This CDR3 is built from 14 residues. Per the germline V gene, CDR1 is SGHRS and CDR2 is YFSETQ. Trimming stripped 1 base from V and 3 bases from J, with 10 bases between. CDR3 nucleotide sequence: TGCGCCAGCAGCTTGACACCAGGGGACACTGAAGCTTTCTTT. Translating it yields CASSLTPGDTEAFF.

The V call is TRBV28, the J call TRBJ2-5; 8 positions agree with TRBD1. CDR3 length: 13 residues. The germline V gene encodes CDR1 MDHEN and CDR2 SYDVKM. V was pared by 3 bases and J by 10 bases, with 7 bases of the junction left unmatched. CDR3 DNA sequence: TGTGCCAGCAGTTTTTATGACAGGGGTGACCAGTACTTC. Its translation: CASSFYDRGDQYF.

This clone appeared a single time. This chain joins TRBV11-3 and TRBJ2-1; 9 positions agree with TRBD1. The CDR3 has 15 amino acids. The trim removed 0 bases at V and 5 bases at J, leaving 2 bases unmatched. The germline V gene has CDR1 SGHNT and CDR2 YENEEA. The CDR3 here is CASSLETGGNNEQFF. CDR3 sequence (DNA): TGTGCCAGCAGCTTAGAGACAGGGGGAAACAATGAGCAGTTCTTC.

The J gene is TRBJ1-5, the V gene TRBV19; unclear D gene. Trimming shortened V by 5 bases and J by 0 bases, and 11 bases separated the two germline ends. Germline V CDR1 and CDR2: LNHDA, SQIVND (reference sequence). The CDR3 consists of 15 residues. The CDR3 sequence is CASSPGPYSNQPQHF. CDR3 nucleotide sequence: TGTGCCAGTAGTCCCGGACCATATAGCAATCAGCCCCAGCATTTT.